The clone carrying this TCR beta chain was seen a handful of times. What it binds is unknown. This specimen belongs to a study of T-cell memory formation after mild COVID-19. Findings and limits, study-wide: CD8+ contracting clones occupied EMRA, while CD4+ ones occupied mainly CM and EM.

The authors produced TCR alpha and TCR beta cDNA libraries with sample barcodes and UMIs by 5'RACE using constant-segment primers. TCRdb reanalysed the 5' RACE reads using MiXCR and keeps one entry per CDR3 protein. This sample has about 110,000 distinct CDR3 sequences, with around 12% found just once. CDR3 length: 16 amino acids. V lost 0 bases to trimming and J lost 4 bases, with 16 bases between them. CDR1 is MNHEY and CDR2 is SVGEGT in the germline V gene. Sequencing was done on a sample of PBMCs or a T cell subset sorted from them (not recorded which). The gene calls are TRBV6-2 or TRBV6-3 and TRBJ2-7, with D perhaps matching TRBD2 (6 bases). The TCR sequence derives from an adult woman who had mild COVID-19 (a few samples of this study predate the infection). Cell type and time point are not known. CDR3 sequence reads: CASSYSDFPRGYEQYF. DNA of the CDR3: TGTGCCAGCAGTTACTCGGACTTCCCTCGGGGGTACGAGCAGTACTTC.